This T cell receptor beta chain was sequenced during a study of T cells in Graves' hyperthyroidism and ophthalmopathy (dated by TCRdb to the late 2010s). In terms of the full investigation: Peripheral blood was collected at initial diagnosis, before any treatment. To identify TCR V-J signatures that set the groups apart, the researchers used a discovery cohort of 90 to 100 patients, made up of around 42 with Graves' ophthalmopathy and about 60 with stable Graves' hyperthyroidism. An independent validation cohort of 18 to 20 hyperthyroidism patients and about 16 patients who later progressed to ophthalmopathy tested prospective prediction of ophthalmopathy. After blood sampling, hyperthyroidism patients were treated with methimazole at a starting dose of 30 mg daily, and ophthalmopathy patients were treated with high-dose intravenous methylprednisolone. In addition, the study compared T-cell repertoires in thyroid tissue and in blood from roughly 6 Graves' hyperthyroidism patients. TCR Vbeta CDR3 sequencing of fewer than 150 peripheral blood samples (under 45 ophthalmopathy, about 75 hyperthyroidism and roughly 17 progressor patients) is reported in the paper. For training and testing, the roughly 93 patients in the discovery cohort were randomly divided in a 7:3 ratio. Overall results and qualifications from the work: Ophthalmopathy was separated from stable hyperthyroidism by a 13 V-J signature model, with over 85% sensitivity and 81% to 83% specificity obtained in cross-validation and 80%/75% obtained in testing. In validation, the model predicted progression to ophthalmopathy a median of around 6.5 months before onset, with approximately 70% sensitivity and more than 72% specificity. Sample size was not statistically predetermined, and investigators were not blinded to group allocation. Most expanded thyroid clonotypes (frequency above 0.001) were also detected in blood, a finding suggesting that blood repertoires may reflect thyroid immune responses.

The TCR beta CDR3 regions were amplified from the RNA transcripts. The TCR CDR3 was subjected to a first round of RT-PCR using the HTBI primer set and the Qiagen OneStep RT-PCR kit. Libraries were constructed in a second round of multiplex PCR, after which size selection and purification were performed. Libraries were sequenced paired-end with 100 bp reads on an Illumina HiSeq2000. Per the authors' processing: Raw data were processed with SOAPnuke, discarding reads with adapters, uncalled bases, mean Phred below 15, or no exact constant-primer or identifier match. High-quality paired reads were merged with COPE v1.2.5, and unique nucleotide sequences were defined as clonotypes. Clonotypes were aligned to IMGT TRBV, TRBD and TRBJ reference segments using MiTCR v1.1. Only V-J combinations with frequency above 0.0001, covering about 99% of repertoires, were analysed. The TCS score was defined as the ratio of F50 (clonal expansion) to E x V (chaos), calculated using BLOSUM62-based TCRdist between CDR3 peptides within each V-J. Welch's t-statistics and random forest reduced some 510 V-J features to roughly 13, which were used in a naive Bayes classifier (R e1071). TCRdb itself trimmed the public reads at Q25 with fastp, ran MiXCR and retained productive beta chains. Each entry merges the rows of one CDR3 protein and shows their most common DNA and genes. TCRdb, not the authors, supplied the V and J calls. For this sample the table gives about 720,000 distinct CDR3 sequences, of which 15% to 20% were detected only once. Jointly, the top ten make up over 15% of the sample.

The hyperthyroidism patients were between 18 and 65 years old and newly diagnosed, with a disease duration of less than 2 months. Patients with uncontrolled infections, other autoimmune diseases, pregnancy or lactation were excluded. Diagnoses were based on clinical symptoms, serum thyroxine and TRAb, thyroid ultrasound and orbital computed tomography. For progressor patients, blood was drawn at the first diagnosis of hyperthyroidism, before any ophthalmopathy symptoms had appeared. PBMCs were separated from roughly 9.3 ml of fresh peripheral blood using Ficoll-Paque density gradient centrifugation. Progressor patients were initially diagnosed with Graves' hyperthyroidism and developed ophthalmopathy during follow-up. Trizol reagent was used to extract total RNA, and RNA quality was then checked on an Agilent 2100 Bioanalyzer. In regard to this clonotype: Its antigen is unknown. No qualities accompany the bases; no much larger clone lies one base away.

Sequencing used blood. The sequence was obtained from a woman between 45 and 65 years old with Graves' hyperthyroidism that later progressed to Graves' ophthalmopathy.

CDR3 protein: CASSSQGRLTYEQYF. Here is the DNA: TGTGCCAGCAGCTCCCAGGGGCGCCTGACCTACGAGCAGTACTTC. Rearrangement joined TRBV13 to TRBJ2-7, with TRBD1 as a weak D call on 6 bases. The germline V gene (reference sequence) provides CDR1 PRHDT and CDR2 FYEKMQ. The CDR3 runs 15 amino acids, cysteine and phenylalanine included. Only the CDR3 part of the read is kept: 45 bases, read in frame from the first base. The V and J ends are trimmed by 4 bases and 2 bases, leaving 15 bases between them.